The T cell receptor (beta chain) described here comes from a study of T cell responses to AZD1222 COVID-19 vaccine. The repertoire was sequenced with immunoSEQ multiplex PCR; TCRdb's copy has only in-frame clones and lacks some. The sample has about 100,000 clones, around nine tenths seen once. J was trimmed by 2 bases and V by 6 bases; bases with no gene match: 9. The CDR3 totals 14 residues. Germline CDR1 is SQVTM and CDR2 is ANQGSEA. The input for sequencing was peripheral blood, taken on day 0 of AZD1222 vaccination. This chain joins TRBV29-1 and TRBJ2-7; 8 nucleotides match TRBD2. The TCR originated in an adult in good health. The CDR3 nucleotides read TGCAGCGTCGATACTAGCGGAGGTCCCTACGAGCAGTACTTC. Its protein product is CSVDTSGGPYEQYF.